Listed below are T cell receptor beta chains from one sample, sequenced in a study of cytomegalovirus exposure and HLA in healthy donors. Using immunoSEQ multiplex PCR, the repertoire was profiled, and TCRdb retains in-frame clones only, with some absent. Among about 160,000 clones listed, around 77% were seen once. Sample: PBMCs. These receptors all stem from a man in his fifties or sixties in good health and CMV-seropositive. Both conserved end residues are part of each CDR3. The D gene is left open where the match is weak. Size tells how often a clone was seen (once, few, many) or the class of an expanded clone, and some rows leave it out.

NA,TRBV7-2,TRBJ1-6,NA,TGTGCCAGCAGCTTAGCGGGGGCTCGTAATTCACCCCTCCACTTT,CASSLAGARNSPLHF
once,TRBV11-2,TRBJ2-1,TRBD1,TGTGCCAGCAGCCGGACAGGGGGCAGGTACAATGAGCAGTTCTTC,CASSRTGGRYNEQFF
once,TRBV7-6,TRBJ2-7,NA,TGTGCCAGCAGCTTAGAGCCCGACAGCTCCTACGAGCAGTACTTC,CASSLEPDSSYEQYF
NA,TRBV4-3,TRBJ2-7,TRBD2,TGCGCCAGCAGCCAAGAATCAGCTAGCGGGGTATACGAGCAGTACTTC,CASSQESASGVYEQYF
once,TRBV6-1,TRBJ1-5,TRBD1,TGTGCCAGCAGTGAAGCATTTCAGGGGGTTAGGTATCAGCCCCAGCATTTT,CASSEAFQGVRYQPQHF
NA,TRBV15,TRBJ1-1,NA,TGTGCCACCAGCCGTACCTTAGGGGTAAACACTGAAGCTTTCTTT,CATSRTLGVNTEAFF
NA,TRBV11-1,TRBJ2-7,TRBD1,TGTGCCAGCAGCTTAGGCTACAGGGGAACCTACGAGCAGTACTTC,CASSLGYRGTYEQYF
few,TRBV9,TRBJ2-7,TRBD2,TGTGCCAGCAGCGCCTTCGCTAGCGGGGGTACCTACGAGCAGTACTTC,CASSAFASGGTYEQYF
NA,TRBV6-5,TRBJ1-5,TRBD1,TGTGCCAGCAGTAAAACCGGGACAGGGGAACAGCCCCAGCATTTT,CASSKTGTGEQPQHF
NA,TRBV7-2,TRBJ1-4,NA,TGTGCCAGCAGCTTCCAGGCAGGAGAAAAACTGTTTTTT,CASSFQAGEKLFF
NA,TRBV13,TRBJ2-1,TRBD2,TGTGCCAGCCGAAGCGGGGGACCTTACAATGAGCAGTTCTTC,CASRSGGPYNEQFF